The clone carrying this TCR beta chain was recorded once. What it binds is unknown. This sample is drawn from a study of shared clonotypes between healthy human individuals. The wider study: The cohort comprised a couple of women and a few men. Their ages spanned 18 to 49 years.

The CDR3 spans 16 residues. The V end lost 6 bases, the J end lost 0 bases, and 16 bases lay between the germline ends. In germline, CDR1 is SGHRS, CDR2 YFSETQ. Several immunoSEQ 96-well plates shared each subset's DNA, each plate a replicate. Assay: immunoSEQ multiplex PCR; the TCRdb copy retains only in-frame clones and omits some. This sample carries some 500,000 clones, around 80% of them seen once, and the ten largest clones take 10% to 15%. Study-wide points: Donor clonotype sharing was expected to depend on sequencing depth.

The specimen was PBMCs. J is TRBJ1-3 and V is TRBV5-1; D is ambiguous. The receptor comes from a woman in her 40s in good health. Some clones in this sample may be carry-over from other donors' samples. CDR3 amino acids: CASTVGIQSSGNTIYF. CDR3 bases: TGCGCCAGCACCGTGGGAATCCAGAGCTCTGGAAACACCATATATTTT.